This T cell receptor beta chain was sequenced during a study of control samples from healthy donors and cancer patients. Using immunoSEQ multiplex PCR, the repertoire was profiled, and TCRdb retains in-frame clones only, with some absent. The data hold fewer than 120,000 clones, with around 89% observed a single time. This TCR was sampled from a woman aged 60-70 years with lung cancer. The specimen was PBMCs.

The CDR3 DNA follows: TGTGCCAGTAGTCCCCGGGACTATGGCTACACCTTC. Amino acid sequence: CASSPRDYGYTF. V is TRBV19 and J is TRBJ1-2; D gene uncertain. The V end was cut by 5 bases, the J end by 3 bases, with 7 bases between. CDR3 length: 12 residues. CDR1 LNHDA and CDR2 SQIVND come from the germline V gene (reference sequence).